The next 18 T cell receptor beta chains were all read from a single sample in a study of CD8+CD57+ T cells in acquired aplastic anemia. An expansion of CD8+CD57+ cells by flow cytometry had been shown in patients chosen for sequencing. The TCR beta profiling, which covered VDJ combination and CDR3 sequence, was carried out using genomic DNA as the template. Each CDR3 protein gets one entry after TCRdb re-called the reads with MiXCR. The table records about 98,000 distinct CDR3 sequences, roughly 70% of them present only once. The sample taken for sequencing was sorted CD4+, CD8+, or CD8+CD57+ T cells (not recorded which) from PBMCs. These receptors originate from a human donor with aplastic anemia.

This clonotype was counted between two and nine times. The genes are TRBV2 and TRBJ2-3; 10 bases fit TRBD2. V lost 1 base, J lost 3 bases, and 1 base stayed unmatched. The CDR3 extends over 15 amino acids. Germline V gene data show CDR1 as SNHLY and CDR2 as FYNNEI. The CDR3 region has the DNA TGTGCCAGCAGTGAAGAGGGACTAGCGACAGATACGCAGTATTTT. This sequence encodes CASSEEGLATDTQYF.

The chain combines TRBV19 with TRBJ2-1, with a tentative D call TRBD2 (5 bases). The V and J ends lost 7 bases and 0 bases respectively, with 10 bases between them. CDR1 LNHDA and CDR2 SQIVND come from the germline V gene (reference sequence). This CDR3 is built from 14 residues. Here the CDR3 DNA reads TGTGCCAGTACGGAAGGGAGCTCCTACAATGAGCAGTTCTTC. Residues: CASTEGSSYNEQFF.

V and J are TRBV19 and TRBJ2-3; perhaps TRBD2 as D (5 bases). Deletions cut 4 bases from V and 4 bases from J, with 9 bases between. The CDR3 totals 13 residues. Germline V gives CDR1 LNHDA, CDR2 SQIVND (reference sequence). The CDR3 sequence is CASSTEAADTQYF. In nucleotides, the CDR3 is TGTGCCAGTAGTACAGAAGCGGCAGATACGCAGTATTTT.

This chain joins TRBV15 and TRBJ2-7; TRBD1 might be the D (7 bases). CDR1 is LNHNV, CDR2 YYDKDF, per germline (reference sequence). The CDR3 is 15 amino acids. V shed 6 bases and J shed 3 bases, with 18 bases lying between them. The CDR3 region is CATSPRGDSLYEQYF. The CDR3 DNA follows: TGTGCCACCAGTCCGAGGGGGGACAGTCTCTACGAGCAGTACTTC.

This chain uses TRBV2 with TRBJ2-1; 11 bases line up with TRBD2. V lost 6 bases, J lost 3 bases, and 4 bases stayed unmatched. Germline V lookup: CDR1 SNHLY, CDR2 FYNNEI. CDR3 length: 15 amino acids. The CDR3 DNA follows: TGTGCCAGCAGGCCGGGACTAGCGGTCTACAATGAGCAGTTCTTC. It specifies CASRPGLAVYNEQFF.

V usage is TRBV15 and J usage is TRBJ1-3; TRBD1 matches 8 bases. Germline CDR1 and CDR2: LNHNV and YYDKDF (reference sequence). The CDR3 spans 15 residues. Trimming cost V 3 bases and J 4 bases; bases outside gene matches: 5. The DNA for the CDR3 is TGTGCCACCAGCAGGCAGGGGGCGGAGGGAAACACCATATATTTT. This sequence encodes CATSRQGAEGNTIYF.

This clonotype was recorded a few times. The genes are TRBV2 and TRBJ2-7; 9 bases align to TRBD2. The CDR3 totals 15 residues. Germline V gene lookup returns CDR1 SNHLY and CDR2 FYNNEI. Unmatched junction bases numbered 8, after V lost 6 bases and J lost 2 bases. The DNA of the CDR3 is TGTGCCAGCAGCGGGACTAGCCCGAATCCCTACGAGCAGTACTTC. Amino acid sequence: CASSGTSPNPYEQYF. The full variable domain, in which reference TRBV2 and TRBJ2-7 provide the parts outside the CDR3, is EPEVTQTPSHQVTQMGQEVILRCVPISNHLYFYWYRQILGQKVEFLVSFYNNEISEKSEIFDDQFSVERPDGSNFTLKIRSTKLEDSAMYFCASSGTSPNPYEQYFGPGTRLTVT.

This clonotype was counted once. The chain couples TRBV29-1 to TRBJ1-2; 9 bases are shared with TRBD1. Germline CDR1 SQVTM, CDR2 ANQGSEA. Trimming at V came to 7 bases and at J to 7 bases, leaving 4 bases not matched to a gene. The CDR3 is 11 amino acids. CDR3 in amino acids: CSAGDRAGYTF. The CDR3 DNA follows: TGCAGCGCAGGGGACAGGGCTGGCTACACCTTC.

The chain recombines TRBV20-1 with TRBJ2-7; 10 nucleotides agree with TRBD2. This CDR3 spans 14 amino acids. The germline CDR1 and CDR2 sequences are DFQATT and SNEGSKA (reference sequence). With V trimmed by 7 bases and J by 7 bases, 13 bases remained unmatched. The CDR3 sequence: CSVEDSGGSNEQYF. DNA of the CDR3: TGCAGTGTCGAAGATAGCGGGGGGTCCAATGAGCAGTACTTC.

The chain links TRBV6-5 to TRBJ1-1; D is undetermined. Trimming shortened V by 0 bases and J by 3 bases, and 11 bases separated the two germline ends. In germline, CDR1 is MNHEY, CDR2 SVGAGI. The CDR3 has 15 residues. The CDR3 bases are TGTGCCAGCAGTTACTCAAGGGTGGGAGACACTGAAGCTTTCTTT. Its protein product is CASSYSRVGDTEAFF.

The J gene is TRBJ1-6, the V gene TRBV20-1; D gene ambiguous. The V and J ends lost 0 bases and 6 bases respectively, with 18 bases between them. The germline V gene encodes CDR1 DFQATT and CDR2 SNEGSKA (reference sequence). This CDR3 region has 17 residues. Here the CDR3 DNA reads TGCAGTGCTAGAGATACTCGCCAGAGTTTGATTAATTCACCCCTCCACTTT. Encoded protein: CSARDTRQSLINSPLHF.

The chain is built from TRBV12-3 or TRBV12-4 and TRBJ1-2; no definite D call. CDR3 length: 13 amino acids. The V end lost 6 bases, the J end lost 2 bases, and 10 bases lay between the germline ends. The CDR3 DNA follows: TGTGCCAGCAGCCTCATAGAGAACTATGGCTACACCTTC. Protein: CASSLIENYGYTF.

The V and J genes are TRBV5-1 and TRBJ2-1, with D perhaps TRBD2 (6 bases). Looked up from germline, CDR1 is SGHRS and CDR2 is YFSETQ. This CDR3 has 14 residues. V gave up 2 bases and J gave up 7 bases, with 13 bases separating them. The CDR3 DNA reads as TGCGCCAGCAGCTTTGACCTCCTAGCGAATGAGCAGTTCTTC. Its translation is CASSFDLLANEQFF.

This chain uses TRBV25-1 with TRBJ1-2; the D gene is possibly TRBD1 (5 bases). This CDR3 contains 13 residues. CDR1 is MGHDK and CDR2 is SYGVNS in the germline V gene. Between the trimmed V and J ends, which lost 3 bases and 5 bases, there was a span of 10 bases. The CDR3 loop is CASSEGGPYGYTF. For the CDR3, the DNA is TGTGCCAGCAGTGAGGGGGGACCATATGGCTACACCTTC.

The CDR3 DNA is TGTGCCAGTAGTATGGGATATAATTCACCCCTCCACTTT. Amino acids: CASSMGYNSPLHF. This chain connects TRBV19 to TRBJ1-6; D remains unclear. Looked up from germline, CDR1 is LNHDA and CDR2 is SQIVND (reference sequence). Trimming shortened V by 3 bases and J by 4 bases, and 4 bases separated the two germline ends. The CDR3 is 13 residues long.

This clonotype was seen more than once but under ten times. The V gene is TRBV29-1, the J gene TRBJ2-7; possibly TRBD2 for D (6 bases). There are 13 residues in the CDR3. The germline V gene has CDR1 SQVTM and CDR2 ANQGSEA. V was shortened by 5 bases and J by 2 bases, with 13 bases between the two germline ends. For the CDR3, the DNA is TGCAGCGTTCGTGGAGGGGAAGCCTACGAGCAGTACTTC. Its protein product is CSVRGGEAYEQYF.

This chain uses TRBV7-3 with TRBJ2-7, with 13 bases fitting TRBD2. The germline V gene has CDR1 SGHTA and CDR2 FQGTGA. The CDR3 extends over 15 amino acids. Unmatched junction bases numbered 7, after V lost 5 bases and J lost 6 bases. This CDR3 reads CASSLGTSGEIEQYF. The CDR3 DNA follows: TGTGCCAGCAGCCTGGGGACTAGCGGGGAAATCGAGCAGTACTTC.

The rearrangement links TRBV7-9 to TRBJ2-2, with D possibly matching TRBD1 (6 bases). Per the germline V gene, CDR1 is SEHNR and CDR2 is FQNEAQ (reference sequence). The CDR3 is 14 amino acids. V was shortened by 5 bases and J by 7 bases, with 14 bases between the two germline ends. This chain's CDR3 is CASSRTQGIGELFF. The CDR3, as DNA: TGTGCCAGCAGCCGGACCCAGGGGATCGGGGAGCTGTTTTTT.